Below, 30 T cell receptor beta chains from the same sample are listed, as sequenced in a study of human T cells and chemical hapten exposure. Documented time point: patch test 2, 6 weeks after DPC sensitization. This sample's treatment: therapeutic diphenylcyclopropenone sensitization with weekly scalp DPC. Using its own MiXCR run on the RACE reads, TCRdb lists one record per CDR3 protein. The sample has 330,000 or so distinct CDR3 sequences, around 6% seen once. This sample comprised whole blood, obtained in connection with sensitization to the hapten diphenylcyclopropenone (DPC). The receptors were sampled from a woman aged 18-29 years with alopecia areata. Some clones in this sample may be carry-over from other donors' samples.

This chain connects TRBV10-3 to TRBJ1-2, with 9 bases identical to TRBD1. The CDR3 totals 15 residues. Germline lookup yields CDR1 ENHRY and CDR2 SYGVKD. V trimming: 6 bases; J trimming: 2 bases; junction bases outside the gene matches: 7. The CDR3 loop is CAISDLTGGNYGYTF. The CDR3 DNA reads TGTGCCATCAGCGACCTGACAGGGGGAAACTATGGCTACACCTTC.

This clonotype was observed a handful of times. This rearrangement joins TRBV20-1 to TRBJ2-7, with a possible D match to TRBD2 (5 bases). The germline V gene encodes CDR1 DFQATT and CDR2 SNEGSKA (reference sequence). The CDR3 has 16 amino acids. Trimming shortened V by 0 bases and J by 3 bases, and 18 bases separated the two germline ends. The CDR3 region has the DNA TGCAGTGCTAGAGATGAGATAGGGCTAGCCAACTACGAGCAGTACTTC. It yields the protein CSARDEIGLANYEQYF.

This clonotype was counted many times. The V call is TRBV11-2, the J call TRBJ1-1, with 7 positions matching TRBD1. The CDR3 is made up of 15 amino acids. With 3 bases clipped from V and 0 bases from J, the junction kept 4 bases outside the gene matches. Germline V CDR1 and CDR2: SGHAT, FQNNGV. In DNA form, the CDR3 reads TGTGCCAGCAGCTTTACGGGGACAGTGAACACTGAAGCTTTCTTT. Amino acid sequence: CASSFTGTVNTEAFF.

In this sample, this clonotype turned up many times. V gene TRBV7-8 combines with J gene TRBJ2-3; D remains unclear. The V gene lost 6 bases and the J gene lost 3 bases, with 10 bases spanning the gap. This CDR3 contains 13 residues. CDR1 is SGHVS and CDR2 is FQNEAQ in the germline V gene. CDR3 bases: TGTGCCAGCAGTAAGTCCCCGACAGATACGCAGTATTTT. Residues: CASSKSPTDTQYF. Based on the CDR3 plus reference TRBV7-8 and TRBJ2-3, the full variable domain is GAGVSQSPRYKVAKRGQDVALRCDPISGHVSLFWYQQALGQGPEFLTYFQNEAQLDKSGLPSDRFFAERPEGSVSTLKIQRTQQEDSAVYLCASSKSPTDTQYFGPGTRLTVL.

This clonotype was detected ten times or more. This chain joins TRBV7-2 and TRBJ1-1; the D gene is possibly TRBD1 (5 bases). The CDR3 covers 14 residues. The germline V gene has CDR1 SGHTA and CDR2 FQGNSA. Trimming shortened V by 6 bases and J by 5 bases, and 16 bases separated the two germline ends. CDR3 residues: CASRRGDWGTEAFF. CDR3 bases: TGTGCCAGCAGAAGGGGAGATTGGGGGACTGAAGCTTTCTTT. Looking up the rest from reference TRBV7-2 and TRBJ1-1 gives the full variable domain: GAGVSQSPSNKVTEKGKDVELRCDPISGHTALYWYRQSLGQGLEFLIYFQGNSAPDKSGLPSDRFSAERTGGSVSTLTIQRTQQEDSAVYLCASRRGDWGTEAFFGQGTRLTVV.

This clonotype occurred a few times. J is TRBJ1-5 and V is TRBV10-3; 7 bases match TRBD1. The CDR3 extends over 14 amino acids. Germline-derived CDR1 and CDR2 are ENHRY and SYGVKD. V trimming: 5 bases; J trimming: 3 bases; junction bases outside the gene matches: 4. For the CDR3, the DNA is TGTGCCATCAGTCCGGGACAGCACAATCAGCCCCAGCATTTT. Protein sequence: CAISPGQHNQPQHF.

V usage is TRBV10-3 and J usage is TRBJ2-1, with no clear D. Trimming left V 10 bases short and J 6 bases short, with 7 bases between. Germline lookup yields CDR1 ENHRY and CDR2 SYGVKD. This CDR3 spans 10 amino acids. CDR3 loop: CATWSNEQFF. In DNA form, the CDR3 reads TGTGCCACCTGGAGCAATGAGCAGTTCTTC.

This clonotype was detected a few times. CDR3 coding DNA: TGTGCCACCAGCAGAGAGGGGGTTCAGCCCCAGCATTTT. Protein sequence: CATSREGVQPQHF. The V and J genes are TRBV15 and TRBJ1-5, with a possible D match to TRBD1 (5 bases). CDR1 is LNHNV and CDR2 is YYDKDF in the germline V gene (reference sequence). Trimming pared 0 bases from V and 6 bases from J, leaving 6 bases between. This CDR3 region has 13 residues.

The chain employs TRBV27 and TRBJ1-6, with D unclear. Germline assignment: CDR1 MNHEY and CDR2 SMNVEV (reference sequence). The CDR3 runs to 16 residues. V lost 3 bases and J 3 bases, leaving 12 bases between the germline ends. The CDR3: CASSLVQSHYNSPLHF. CDR3 nucleotides: TGTGCCAGCAGTTTGGTGCAAAGCCACTATAATTCACCCCTCCACTTT.

This clonotype was counted a few times. V usage is TRBV6-2 or TRBV6-3 and J usage is TRBJ1-6, with 7 positions matching TRBD1. This CDR3 region has 15 residues. The germline V gene encodes CDR1 MNHEY and CDR2 SVGEGT. V gave up 8 bases and J gave up 5 bases; unmatched junction bases: 9. Here the CDR3 DNA reads TGTGCCAGCGGGGAAGGGGGCCGGGATAATTCACCCCTCCACTTT. It translates to CASGEGGRDNSPLHF.

J is TRBJ2-3 and V is TRBV20-1; perhaps TRBD1 as D (6 bases). This CDR3 contains 13 residues. V dropped 7 bases and J dropped 2 bases, with 13 bases sitting between them. In germline, CDR1 is DFQATT, CDR2 SNEGSKA (reference sequence). The CDR3 loop is CSGTGHPTDTQYF. Here the CDR3 DNA reads TGCAGTGGGACGGGACACCCCACAGATACGCAGTATTTT.

This clonotype turned up a few times. The CDR3 spells CASSPPSGAAWSYEQYF. CDR3 in DNA: TGTGCCAGCAGCCCTCCATCGGGGGCAGCGTGGTCCTACGAGCAGTACTTC. The J gene is TRBJ2-7, the V gene TRBV6-2 or TRBV6-3; D is tentatively TRBD1 or TRBD2 (6 bases each). The V end lost 6 bases, the J end lost 1 base, and 22 bases lay between the germline ends. The germline V gene encodes CDR1 MNHEY and CDR2 SVGEGT. CDR3 length: 17 amino acids.

In its sample, this clonotype was seen many times. The CDR3 loop reads CASSFLQNSPLHF. CDR3 nucleotide sequence: TGTGCCAGCAGCTTTCTACAGAATTCACCCCTCCACTTT. V is TRBV7-3 and J is TRBJ1-6; D is unresolved. The germline V gene has CDR1 SGHTA and CDR2 FQGTGA. Between the trimmed V and J ends, which lost 3 bases and 7 bases, there was a span of 7 bases. The CDR3 totals 13 residues.

This clonotype has a handful of counts. The rearrangement links TRBV12-5 to TRBJ1-5; D ambiguous. Germline loops: CDR1 LGHNT, CDR2 FRNRAP. This CDR3 has 11 amino acids. Trimming stripped 6 bases from V and 5 bases from J, with 5 bases between. The CDR3 is CASGPYQPQHF. CDR3 nucleotides: TGTGCTAGTGGCCCCTATCAGCCCCAGCATTTT. Full variable domain (outside the CDR3, taken from reference TRBV12-5 and TRBJ1-5): DARVTQTPRHKVTEMGQEVTMRCQPILGHNTVFWYRQTMMQGLELLAYFRNRAPLDDSGMPKDRFSAEMPDATLATLKIQPSEPRDSAVYFCASGPYQPQHFGDGTRLSIL.

This clonotype was counted ten times or more. The chain carries TRBV7-8 and TRBJ2-2; 8 bases match TRBD1. The junction had 7 bases not matched to a gene; V was cut back by 4 bases and J by 6 bases. The CDR3 is 15 amino acids. Germline lookup yields CDR1 SGHVS and CDR2 FQNEAQ. CDR3 protein: CASSYGTGWAGELFF. The CDR3 DNA reads TGTGCCAGCAGCTACGGGACAGGATGGGCCGGGGAGCTGTTTTTT.

Only a few counts were recorded for this clonotype. The rearrangement joins TRBV7-9 to TRBJ2-2; D uncertain. The CDR3 length is 15 residues. Germline V CDR1 and CDR2: SEHNR, FQNEAQ (reference sequence). Trimming took off 5 bases at V and 7 bases at J, with 17 bases between the two ends. The DNA of the CDR3 is TGTGCCAGCAGCGATGGACCAAGAAACGTCGGGGAGCTGTTTTTT. Residues: CASSDGPRNVGELFF. Based on the CDR3 plus reference TRBV7-9 and TRBJ2-2, the full variable domain is DTGVSQNPRHKITKRGQNVTFRCDPISEHNRLYWYRQTLGQGPEFLTYFQNEAQLEKSRLLSDRFSAERPKGSFSTLEIQRTEQGDSAMYLCASSDGPRNVGELFFGEGSRLTVL.

This clonotype came up many times. This chain uses TRBV20-1 with TRBJ2-3; TRBD1 agrees at 9 bases. The CDR3 runs 14 residues. Germline trimming cut 6 bases from V and 10 bases from J; bases unmatched to any gene: 14. Per the germline V gene, CDR1 is DFQATT and CDR2 is SNEGSKA (reference sequence). CDR3 region: CSAADRGVISAQYF. CDR3 in DNA: TGCAGTGCGGCGGACAGGGGTGTGATTTCGGCGCAGTATTTT.

This clonotype was observed a few times. V is TRBV2 and J is TRBJ1-1; TRBD1 matches at 8 bases. Germline V gene sequence: CDR1 SNHLY, CDR2 FYNNEI. The V and J ends lost 5 bases and 4 bases, in that order; junction bases with no gene match: 6. This CDR3 spans 14 amino acids. Here the CDR3 DNA reads TGTGCCAGCAGTATTCAGGGGGCAGGCACTGAAGCTTTCTTT. Amino acids: CASSIQGAGTEAFF.

This clonotype was found many times. This chain uses TRBV20-1 with TRBJ1-1; 7 bases map to TRBD1. Germline CDR1 and CDR2: DFQATT and SNEGSKA (reference sequence). The CDR3 consists of 15 residues. Unmatched junction bases numbered 7, after V lost 0 bases and J lost 3 bases. The CDR3 DNA is TGCAGTGCTAGAGATCGCCGGACAGGTGACACTGAAGCTTTCTTT. The encoded protein is CSARDRRTGDTEAFF.

The chain employs TRBV28 and TRBJ2-3; 12 bases fit TRBD2. J lost 0 bases, V lost 7 bases, and 8 bases had no gene match. The CDR3 loop spans 17 amino acids. Germline V lookup: CDR1 MDHEN, CDR2 SYDVKM. CDR3 in DNA: TGTGCCAGCACCCCGGGACTAGCGGGCTCTAGCACAGATACGCAGTATTTT. Its protein product is CASTPGLAGSSTDTQYF.

This clonotype was detected only a few times. This chain links TRBV5-1 with TRBJ2-1; TRBD2 matches at 8 bases. Germline trimming cut 7 bases from V and 2 bases from J; bases unmatched to any gene: 11. The CDR3 has 16 amino acids. Per the germline V gene, CDR1 is SGHRS and CDR2 is YFSETQ. The CDR3 bases are TGCGCCAGCCATGAGATAGCGGGGACCGCCTACAATGAGCAGTTCTTC. Its protein product is CASHEIAGTAYNEQFF.

There are a few counts of this clonotype. This sequence joins TRBV6-5 and TRBJ2-3; 13 nucleotides align to TRBD2. Looked up from germline, CDR1 is MNHEY and CDR2 is SVGAGI. This CDR3 is built from 17 residues. With V trimmed by 6 bases and J by 1 base, 7 bases remained unmatched. CDR3 nucleotide sequence: TGTGCCAGCAGCCGACCCGGGACTAGCGGGGGCACAGATACGCAGTATTTT. It encodes CASSRPGTSGGTDTQYF.

The chain's CDR3 is CARSLAGARGPETQYF. CDR3 coding DNA: TGTGCCAGAAGCTTGGCAGGGGCCCGGGGCCCTGAGACCCAGTACTTC. This sequence joins TRBV5-3 and TRBJ2-5; tentative D call: TRBD1 (6 bases). TRBV5-3 is filed as an ORF, its function uncertain. V gave up 0 bases and J gave up 5 bases, with 17 bases separating them. This CDR3 spans 16 amino acids.

This clonotype occurred many times. The J gene is TRBJ2-6, the V gene TRBV9; D is unresolved. V was shortened by 4 bases and J by 0 bases, with 8 bases between the two germline ends. This CDR3 comprises 15 residues. CDR1 and CDR2 (germline): SGDLS, YYNGEE. The CDR3 DNA follows: TGTGCCAGCAGCACCGATCTCTCTGGGGCCAACGTCCTGACTTTC. Translating gives CASSTDLSGANVLTF. Combining the CDR3 with reference TRBV9 and TRBJ2-6 gives the whole variable domain DSGVTQTPKHLITATGQRVTLRCSPRSGDLSVYWYQQSLDQGLQFLIQYYNGEERAKGNILERFSAQQFPDLHSELNLSSLELGDSALYFCASSTDLSGANVLTFGAGSRLTVL.

Only a few counts were recorded for this clonotype. At one end the junction does not follow the germline gene, possibly because of a read error. The chain carries TRBV4-1 and TRBJ1-2, with unresolved D. From germline, CDR1 is MGHRA and CDR2 YSYEKL. The CDR3 loop spans 13 amino acids. CDR3 residues: CASSHTPSYGYAF. In nucleotides, the CDR3 is TGCGCCAGCAGCCACACACCCAGCTATGGCTACGCCTTC.

The rearrangement uses TRBV5-1 and TRBJ2-2, with D hard to call. With 0 bases removed from V and 6 bases from J, the gap between germline ends came to 12 bases. Germline V CDR1 and CDR2: SGHRS, YFSETQ. This CDR3 comprises 15 residues. The chain's CDR3 is CASSLGPVGPGELFF. In DNA, the CDR3 is TGCGCCAGCAGCTTGGGCCCCGTTGGCCCCGGGGAGCTGTTTTTT.

This clonotype occurred many times. The chain combines TRBV7-6 with TRBJ2-2; 9 nucleotides align to TRBD1. The CDR3 is made up of 17 amino acids. CDR1 and CDR2 (germline): SGHVS, FNYEAQ. V lost 7 bases, J lost 5 bases, and 14 bases stayed unmatched. CDR3 region: CASTLRTGVAKTGELFF. CDR3 bases: TGTGCCAGCACCCTTCGGACAGGGGTTGCTAAAACCGGGGAGCTGTTTTTT.

The chain is built from TRBV6-2 or TRBV6-3 and TRBJ2-3; D not certain. Germline V gives CDR1 MNHEY, CDR2 SVGEGT. The CDR3 runs 17 residues. V was shortened by 6 bases and J by 0 bases, with 19 bases between the two germline ends. CDR3: CASRSSRAGTSTDTQYF. In DNA form, the CDR3 reads TGTGCCAGCAGAAGTAGCCGGGCCGGTACTAGCACAGATACGCAGTATTTT.

The rearrangement joins TRBV28 to TRBJ2-1; TRBD2 aligns across 13 bases. V was pared by 3 bases and J by 3 bases, with 8 bases of the junction left unmatched. This CDR3 has 18 amino acids. Germline V gene lookup returns CDR1 MDHEN and CDR2 SYDVKM. The DNA of the CDR3 is TGTGCCAGCAGTTTGCGCAAACTAGCGGGGGGGTACTACAATGAGCAGTTCTTC. Its translation: CASSLRKLAGGYYNEQFF.

The rearrangement uses TRBV6-2 or TRBV6-3 and TRBJ1-1, with D perhaps TRBD1 (6 bases). This CDR3 comprises 14 residues. V dropped 5 bases and J dropped 7 bases, with 17 bases sitting between them. In germline, CDR1 is MNHEY, CDR2 SVGEGT. The CDR3 here is CASSNTAGAREAFF. CDR3 DNA: TGTGCCAGCAGTAATACGGCGGGGGCCCGTGAAGCTTTCTTT.